Following are 30 T cell receptor beta chains from one sample sequenced in a study of T-cell reconstitution after alpha-beta-depleted transplantation in children. The library targeted TCRbeta and was prepared with unique molecular identifiers. In TCRdb, the PCR reads were re-called with MiXCR into one record per CDR3 protein. The sample consists of 500,000 or so distinct CDR3 sequences, 32% of them appearing once. Sequenced here: PBMCs from the stem cell graft donor, sampled from the stem cell graft. The receptors shown here come from a human donor who donated a stem cell graft to a child with aplastic anemia.

The chain combines TRBV25-1 with TRBJ1-2; no firm D call. The V and J ends lost 8 bases and 6 bases respectively, with 19 bases between them. CDR3 size: 14 residues. The germline V gene encodes CDR1 MGHDK and CDR2 SYGVNS. This chain's CDR3 is CASRWEGKDHGYTF. The CDR3, as DNA: TGTGCCAGCCGGTGGGAGGGAAAGGATCATGGCTACACCTTC.

This chain connects TRBV15 to TRBJ2-5; tentatively, D is TRBD2 (6 bases). V was pared by 3 bases and J by 3 bases, with 8 bases between. The CDR3 is 13 amino acids. Per germline, CDR1 LNHNV and CDR2 YYDKDF (reference sequence). As DNA, the CDR3 is TGTGCCACCAGCAGGACTAGGAAAGAGACCCAGTACTTC. It is translated as CATSRTRKETQYF.

The rearrangement uses TRBV20-1 and TRBJ1-1, with 9 bases matching TRBD1. This CDR3 is built from 14 residues. Germline-derived CDR1 and CDR2 are DFQATT and SNEGSKA (reference sequence). Trimming took 3 bases from V and 0 from J; bases not matched to a gene: 2. CDR3 DNA: TGCAGTGCTAGGGGGACAGGGTTGAACACTGAAGCTTTCTTT. It encodes CSARGTGLNTEAFF.

The sample holds a few counts of this clonotype. The chain uses TRBV18 and TRBJ2-3; no definite D call. Trimming pared 0 bases from V and 0 bases from J, leaving 7 bases between. Germline values: CDR1 KGHSH, CDR2 LQKENI. CDR3 length: 15 amino acids. CDR3 amino acids: CASSPPSPSTDTQYF. In DNA, the CDR3 is TGTGCCAGCTCACCACCGTCCCCCAGCACAGATACGCAGTATTTT.

The chain employs TRBV4-1 and TRBJ2-7; TRBD2 agrees at 8 bases. The CDR3 consists of 16 residues. Per germline, CDR1 MGHRA and CDR2 YSYEKL. Trimming removed 3 bases from V and 1 base from J; junction bases left unmatched: 8. For the CDR3, the DNA is TGCGCCAGCAGCCAGGCCGGACTAGCTGGTTCCTACGAGCAGTACGTC. Protein: CASSQAGLAGSYEQYV.

The chain combines TRBV28 with TRBJ1-5, with 9 positions matching TRBD1. Germline CDR1 MDHEN, CDR2 SYDVKM. The CDR3 loop spans 16 amino acids. The V segment lost 3 bases and the J segment 3 bases; nucleotides outside the gene matches: 6. The CDR3 loop is CASSFRTGDHNQPQHF. DNA for the CDR3: TGTGCCAGCAGTTTTCGGACAGGGGACCACAATCAGCCCCAGCATTTT.

The chain couples TRBV20-1 to TRBJ2-2, with TRBD2 matching over 7 bases. The germline V gene has CDR1 DFQATT and CDR2 SNEGSKA (reference sequence). With V trimmed by 6 bases and J by 1 base, 8 bases remained unmatched. The length of the CDR3 is 15 residues. CDR3 DNA: TGCAGTGCCCTCGTTGGACTAGAGAACACCGGGGAGCTGTTTTTT. Its translation: CSALVGLENTGELFF.

V and J are TRBV10-3 and TRBJ2-1; D is perhaps TRBD2 (6 bases). Germline V CDR1 and CDR2: ENHRY, SYGVKD. V was shortened by 5 bases and J by 6 bases, with 14 bases between the two germline ends. This CDR3 has 14 amino acids. CDR3 DNA sequence: TGTGCCATCAGTCGGGGGACGGACTCCAATGAGCAGTTCTTC. Translation gives CAISRGTDSNEQFF.

The chain uses TRBV23-1 and TRBJ1-1, with 7 bases lining up with TRBD1. TRBV23-1 is filed as an ORF, its function uncertain. The CDR3 has 15 amino acids. The trim removed 0 bases at V and 4 bases at J, leaving 5 bases unmatched. CDR3 nucleotide sequence: TGCGCCAGCAGTCAATCGATCCAGGGGGGCACTGAAGCTTTCTTT. Amino acid sequence: CASSQSIQGGTEAFF.

A single count supports this clonotype. This chain links TRBV5-1 with TRBJ2-1; TRBD2 agrees at 13 bases. This CDR3 comprises 17 residues. The junction had 7 bases not matched to a gene; V was cut back by 4 bases and J by 3 bases. The V gene's germline CDR1 is SGHRS and CDR2 YFSETQ. Here the CDR3 reads CASSPGLAGAFYNEQFF. The CDR3 region has the DNA TGCGCCAGCAGCCCCGGACTAGCGGGAGCTTTCTACAATGAGCAGTTCTTC.

The chain uses TRBV5-5 and TRBJ1-2; D gene unclear. The CDR3 totals 15 residues. Per germline, CDR1 SGHKS and CDR2 YYEKEE (reference sequence). The germline V and J ends were trimmed by 1 base and 2 bases, with 12 bases remaining between them. The CDR3 here is CASSLSTGMNYGYTF. The CDR3 DNA sequence: TGTGCCAGCAGCTTGTCGACGGGGATGAACTATGGCTACACCTTC.

The chain recombines TRBV5-4 with TRBJ1-4; D unresolved. The CDR3 is made up of 17 amino acids. Germline CDR1 is SGHNT and CDR2 is YYREEE (reference sequence). V was clipped by 4 bases and J by 8 bases, with 24 bases between them. The DNA for the CDR3 is TGTGCCAGCAGCCCCTGGACTGCTTCCGAGGTGGGAGAAAAACTGTTTTTT. This encodes CASSPWTASEVGEKLFF.

This clonotype was counted between two and nine times. The CDR3 reads CASSVHDGGGGFSPLHF. CDR3 in DNA: TGTGCCAGCAGCGTCCACGATGGGGGAGGGGGCTTTTCACCCCTCCACTTT. The rearrangement joins TRBV9 to TRBJ1-6, with 7 positions matching TRBD1. This CDR3 has 17 amino acids. The trim removed 2 bases at V and 9 bases at J, leaving 14 bases unmatched. The germline gives CDR1 SGDLS, CDR2 YYNGEE.

This clonotype was observed a handful of times. The DNA of the CDR3 is TGCGCCAGCAGTACAGGGGGACCCGAAGAGACCCAGTACTTC. Translating gives CASSTGGPEETQYF. The rearrangement links TRBV10-1 to TRBJ2-5; 8 nucleotides agree with TRBD1. V lost 5 bases and J lost 3; bases outside the gene matches: 5. The CDR3 spans 14 residues. Germline CDR1 is WNHNN and CDR2 is SYGVQD (reference sequence).

The chain recombines TRBV5-1 with TRBJ1-2, with 12 nucleotides matching TRBD1. There are 18 residues in the CDR3. Germline V gives CDR1 SGHRS, CDR2 YFSETQ. V lost 3 bases and J lost 6; bases outside the gene matches: 15. The CDR3 nucleotides read TGCGCCAGCAGCTACAGCCCCGGGACAGGGGGCGCAGGGCATGGCTACACCTTC. Translation gives CASSYSPGTGGAGHGYTF.

This clonotype was seen a handful of times. The V gene is TRBV7-2, the J gene TRBJ1-2; D possibly corresponds to TRBD1 (5 bases). Germline lookup yields CDR1 SGHTA and CDR2 FQGNSA. Trimming took 6 bases from V and 0 from J, leaving 14 bases between them. The CDR3 is made up of 15 amino acids. The CDR3 protein is CASSDSGLANYGYTF. The CDR3 coding sequence is TGTGCCAGCAGTGACTCGGGACTAGCTAACTATGGCTACACCTTC.

This chain uses TRBV12-3 or TRBV12-4 with TRBJ2-7; D is possibly TRBD1 (5 bases). The CDR3 is 13 residues long. V lost 5 bases, J lost 0 bases, and 8 bases lay in between. The CDR3 protein is CASSRQLSYEQYF. CDR3 coding DNA: TGTGCCAGCAGTCGACAGCTCTCCTACGAGCAGTACTTC.

This clonotype was detected only a few times. The V and J genes are TRBV20-1 and TRBJ2-3, with a weak D call TRBD2 (6 bases). V lost 6 bases to trimming and J lost 1 base, with 11 bases between them. The CDR3 has 13 amino acids. The germline V gene has CDR1 DFQATT and CDR2 SNEGSKA (reference sequence). CDR3 coding DNA: TGCAGTGCACATAGCGGACGCACAGATACGCAGTATTTT. Translating gives CSAHSGRTDTQYF.

The genes are TRBV12-3 or TRBV12-4 and TRBJ1-6, with D possibly TRBD1 on 5 matching bases. V shed 1 base and J shed 7 bases, with 11 bases lying between them. CDR3 length: 15 amino acids. CDR3 nucleotides: TGTGCCAGCAGTTTAGTGAGACAGAGAAATTCACCCCTCCACTTT. This sequence encodes CASSLVRQRNSPLHF.

The sample holds a few counts of this clonotype. This chain links TRBV27 with TRBJ2-7; TRBD2 agrees at 7 bases. Germline lookup yields CDR1 MNHEY and CDR2 SMNVEV (reference sequence). V trimming: 5 bases; J trimming: 2 bases; junction bases outside the gene matches: 18. This CDR3 is 18 amino acids long. CDR3 DNA sequence: TGTGCCAGCAGTAAAAGCGGGAACTTCCCTGCCCCTACCTACGAGCAGTACTTC. This gives the protein CASSKSGNFPAPTYEQYF.

The chain joins TRBV5-1 to TRBJ2-1; the match to TRBD2 covers 9 bases. CDR1 and CDR2 from the germline V gene are SGHRS and YFSETQ. The CDR3 loop spans 13 amino acids. J gave up 10 bases and V 2 bases, and 4 bases lay outside the gene matches. The CDR3 reads CASSLAGGHEQFF. In nucleotides, the CDR3 is TGCGCCAGCAGCTTAGCGGGAGGCCACGAGCAGTTCTTC.

This clonotype was observed a few times. The CDR3 nucleotides read TGTGCCAGCATCATGGGGCTAGCGGGAGGCACAGATACGCAGTATTTT. Translation: CASIMGLAGGTDTQYF. The chain carries TRBV5-6 and TRBJ2-3; 10 bases are shared with TRBD2. Germline CDR1 is SGHDT and CDR2 is YYEEEE. CDR3 size: 16 residues. V dropped 6 bases and J dropped 1; count of bases not matched to a gene: 8.

V and J are TRBV5-1 and TRBJ2-3; 9 bases are shared with TRBD2. CDR1 and CDR2 (germline): SGHRS, YFSETQ. The CDR3 has 16 residues. The V gene end was trimmed by 6 bases and the J gene end by 4 bases; junction bases not matched to a gene: 12. The CDR3 nucleotides read TGCGCCAGCACCCCGGCCGCGGGAGGGCCCTCAGATACGCAGTATTTT. Translation gives CASTPAAGGPSDTQYF.

This clonotype was seen more than once but under ten times. This chain links TRBV11-2 with TRBJ2-6; D possibly uses TRBD1 or TRBD2 (5 bases each). The CDR3 has 18 amino acids. V was clipped by 6 bases and J by 0 bases, with 18 bases between them. CDR1 and CDR2 (germline): SGHAT, FQNNGV. The CDR3 protein is CASRIRGGGLSGANVLTF. The CDR3 DNA is TGTGCCAGCAGAATCCGAGGTGGGGGTCTCTCTGGGGCCAACGTCCTGACTTTC.

This sequence joins TRBV12-3 or TRBV12-4 and TRBJ1-2, with D unclear. CDR3 length: 14 amino acids. V lost 8 bases to trimming and J lost 2 bases, with 15 bases between them. Here the CDR3 reads CASYQVGENYGYTF. The CDR3 nucleotides are TGTGCCAGCTATCAGGTTGGGGAAAACTATGGCTACACCTTC.

The chain combines TRBV30 with TRBJ1-4; 9 bases are a match to TRBD1. Germline V CDR1 and CDR2: GTSNPN, SVGIG (reference sequence). J was trimmed by 8 bases and V by 3 bases; bases with no gene match: 7. The CDR3 loop spans 14 amino acids. CDR3 DNA: TGTGCCTGGAGCCCGGACAGGGGAGGCGAAAAACTGTTTTTT. Amino acid sequence: CAWSPDRGGEKLFF.

This clonotype was found a few times. The V gene is TRBV25-1, the J gene TRBJ2-3; 8 bases agree with TRBD2. CDR1 is MGHDK and CDR2 is SYGVNS in the germline V gene. J gave up 4 bases and V 2 bases, and 5 bases lay outside the gene matches. CDR3 size: 15 residues. CDR3 sequence reads: CASSEALSGADTQYF. CDR3 nucleotides: TGTGCCAGCAGTGAAGCACTTAGCGGGGCAGATACGCAGTATTTT.

This clonotype was observed a few times. The genes are TRBV12-5 and TRBJ1-2; 9 bases line up with TRBD1. The V and J ends lost 4 bases and 8 bases, in that order; junction bases with no gene match: 8. Germline lookup yields CDR1 LGHNT and CDR2 FRNRAP. This CDR3 has 14 residues. The DNA of the CDR3 is TGTGCTAGTGGTTACAGGGGGCTTTACGACGGCTACACCTTC. It is translated as CASGYRGLYDGYTF.

This clonotype was observed a few times. This chain links TRBV29-1 with TRBJ1-1; D possibly corresponds to TRBD1 (6 bases). The CDR3 runs to 14 residues. Germline assignment: CDR1 SQVTM and CDR2 ANQGSEA. V was pared by 5 bases and J by 1 base, with 14 bases between. CDR3 region: CSVHREGRNTEAFF. Written as DNA, the CDR3 is TGCAGCGTTCACAGGGAAGGTCGGAACACTGAAGCTTTCTTT.

The V gene is TRBV5-5, the J gene TRBJ2-7, with D perhaps TRBD1 (5 bases). CDR1 and CDR2 from the germline V gene are SGHKS and YYEKEE (reference sequence). This CDR3 has 16 amino acids. The ends were cut back, 3 bases at V and 5 bases at J, with 21 bases in the middle. Here the CDR3 DNA reads TGTGCCAGCAGCTCAGAAGGTCGGTCGAAGGGGAACGAGCAGTACGTC. Translating it yields CASSSEGRSKGNEQYV.